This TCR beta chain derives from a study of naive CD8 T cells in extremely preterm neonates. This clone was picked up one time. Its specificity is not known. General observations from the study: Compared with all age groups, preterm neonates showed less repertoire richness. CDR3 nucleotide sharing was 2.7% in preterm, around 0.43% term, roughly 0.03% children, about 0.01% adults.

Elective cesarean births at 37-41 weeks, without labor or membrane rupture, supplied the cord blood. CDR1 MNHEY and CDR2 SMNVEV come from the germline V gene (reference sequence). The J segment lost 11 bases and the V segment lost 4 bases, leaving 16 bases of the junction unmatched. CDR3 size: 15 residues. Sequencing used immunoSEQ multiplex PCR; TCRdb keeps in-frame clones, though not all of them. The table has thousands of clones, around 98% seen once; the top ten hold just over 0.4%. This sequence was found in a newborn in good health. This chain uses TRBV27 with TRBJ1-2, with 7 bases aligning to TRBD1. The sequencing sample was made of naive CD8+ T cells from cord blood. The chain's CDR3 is CASSSGTVWPRGYTF. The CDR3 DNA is TGTGCCAGCAGTTCGGGGACAGTCTGGCCTCGGGGTTACACCTTC.